These 16 T cell receptor beta chains came from one sample sequenced in a study of T cell repertoires in cytomegalovirus infection. These receptors have no known antigen. TCRdb reanalysed the reads using MiXCR and keeps one entry per CDR3 protein. The sample lists 370,000 or so distinct CDR3 sequences; about 35% were seen once. The source was cultured PBMCs, collected from culture after CMV antigen stimulation. The receptor source for this set is a human donor in good health (CMV status not recorded). Some clones in this sample may be carry-over from other donors' samples.

This chain uses TRBV7-6 with TRBJ2-1, with a possible D match to TRBD2 (6 bases). The germline CDR1 and CDR2 sequences are SGHVS and FNYEAQ. Trimming pared 3 bases from V and 7 bases from J, leaving 13 bases between. This CDR3 is built from 14 residues. CDR3 DNA: TGTGCCAGCAGCTTGGATGGACTATCGAATGAGCAGTTCTTC. It yields the protein CASSLDGLSNEQFF.

The chain links TRBV29-1 to TRBJ2-7; the match to TRBD1 covers 8 bases. Germline CDR1 is SQVTM and CDR2 is ANQGSEA. V lost 2 bases and J lost 9; bases outside the gene matches: 9. The CDR3 totals 13 residues. For the CDR3, the DNA is TGCAGCGTTGAAACAGGGGGGCAAAAAGGGCAGTACTTC. Its translation is CSVETGGQKGQYF.

V is TRBV18 and J is TRBJ2-5, with 7 bases identical to TRBD2. The V segment lost 3 bases and the J segment 5 bases; nucleotides outside the gene matches: 15. Germline V CDR1 and CDR2: KGHSH, LQKENI. The CDR3 is made up of 17 amino acids. The CDR3 coding sequence is TGTGCCAGCTCACCCTATTCGAGGGAGGGCCGTCTCGAGACCCAGTACTTC. It specifies CASSPYSREGRLETQYF.

This clonotype has a count of ten or more. The rearrangement uses TRBV7-8 and TRBJ1-4, with D tentatively TRBD1 (6 bases). CDR3 length: 15 amino acids. Germline CDR1 SGHVS, CDR2 FQNEAQ. V was trimmed by 2 bases and J by 8 bases, leaving 15 bases between them. In nucleotides, the CDR3 is TGTGCCAGCAGCTTAAGGGCAGCGGGGGGCGAAAAACTGTTTTTT. This codes for CASSLRAAGGEKLFF.

The chain has TRBV6-5 and TRBJ1-2, with D hard to call. CDR3 size: 14 residues. CDR1 MNHEY and CDR2 SVGAGI come from the germline V gene. V shed 2 bases and J shed 2 bases, with 9 bases lying between them. The DNA for the CDR3 is TGTGCCAGCAGTTACGGGGTCGGGAACTATGGCTACACCTTC. Amino acid sequence: CASSYGVGNYGYTF.

This chain connects TRBV6-1 to TRBJ2-7; 7 nucleotides align to TRBD2. The V gene's germline CDR1 is MNHNS and CDR2 SASEGT. CDR3 length equals 13 residues. The V gene end was trimmed by 6 bases and the J gene end by 6 bases; junction bases not matched to a gene: 8. This CDR3 reads CASRNGTTGEQYF. For the CDR3, the DNA is TGTGCCAGCAGGAACGGGACTACTGGCGAGCAGTACTTC.

This chain joins TRBV10-3 and TRBJ2-4; no reliable D call. Trimming took off 0 bases at V and 9 bases at J, with 6 bases between the two ends. Germline V gene data show CDR1 as ENHRY and CDR2 as SYGVKD. The CDR3 runs 12 residues. The CDR3 loop is CAISESRTIQYF. CDR3 nucleotide sequence: TGTGCCATCAGTGAGTCACGGACCATTCAGTACTTC.

This clonotype was found a few times. CDR3 in amino acids: CASSPMTGSTYNEQFF. In nucleotides, the CDR3 is TGCGCCAGCAGCCCCATGACAGGGTCCACCTACAATGAGCAGTTCTTC. J is TRBJ2-1 and V is TRBV5-1; 7 nucleotides align to TRBD1. CDR3 length: 16 amino acids. V gave up 4 bases and J gave up 2 bases; unmatched junction bases: 9. Germline CDR1 reads SGHRS; CDR2 reads YFSETQ.

The rearrangement uses TRBV27 and TRBJ1-1; a possible D gene is TRBD1 (6 bases). Germline V gives CDR1 MNHEY, CDR2 SMNVEV (reference sequence). There are 14 residues in the CDR3. The V and J ends lost 5 bases and 1 base respectively, with 11 bases between them. CDR3 nucleotides: TGTGCCAGCAGTCGGGACAAAGGGAACACTGAAGCTTTCTTT. It yields the protein CASSRDKGNTEAFF.

This clonotype came up a few times. The V call is TRBV12-3 or TRBV12-4, the J call TRBJ2-2, with D perhaps matching TRBD2 (6 bases). This CDR3 has 15 residues. Between the trimmed V and J ends, which lost 6 bases and 4 bases, there was a span of 15 bases. CDR3 DNA sequence: TGTGCCAGCAGGGGGCCCAACGGGAGCACCGGGGAGCTGTTTTTT. Amino acids: CASRGPNGSTGELFF.

This rearrangement joins TRBV19 to TRBJ2-3; TRBD2 agrees at 8 bases. Germline V gives CDR1 LNHDA, CDR2 SQIVND (reference sequence). The CDR3 extends over 15 amino acids. V lost 5 bases and J lost 8; bases outside the gene matches: 12. The CDR3 DNA reads TGTGCCAGTAGTCGGCGGGGTAGCGGGGTCGCTACGCAGTATTTT. The encoded protein is CASSRRGSGVATQYF.

This clonotype was counted at least ten times. V is TRBV7-2 and J is TRBJ1-1, with D possibly being TRBD1 (5 bases). Trimming shortened V by 0 bases and J by 5 bases, and 13 bases separated the two germline ends. CDR3 length: 15 amino acids. Germline assignment: CDR1 SGHTA and CDR2 FQGNSA. This CDR3 is CASSLAHSGVTEAFF. DNA for the CDR3: TGTGCCAGCAGCTTAGCGCATTCGGGGGTAACTGAAGCTTTCTTT.

This clonotype was detected only a few times. The genes are TRBV19 and TRBJ2-5; tentative D call: TRBD2 (5 bases). Germline CDR1 and CDR2: LNHDA and SQIVND (reference sequence). V shed 6 bases and J shed 2 bases, with 10 bases lying between them. This CDR3 region has 13 residues. In DNA form, the CDR3 reads TGTGCCAGTAGCGGAGGATCGCAAGAGACCCAGTACTTC. This encodes CASSGGSQETQYF.

The chain employs TRBV7-2 and TRBJ2-2, with D unresolved. Per germline, CDR1 SGHTA and CDR2 FQGNSA. Between the trimmed V and J ends, which lost 0 bases and 11 bases, there was a span of 13 bases. The CDR3 totals 14 residues. CDR3 DNA: TGTGCCAGCAGCTTAGCGCCAAGGACGATCGAGCTGTTTTTT. This encodes CASSLAPRTIELFF.

This rearrangement joins TRBV27 to TRBJ2-1, with TRBD2 matching 13 bases. This CDR3 is built from 17 residues. Germline V lookup: CDR1 MNHEY, CDR2 SMNVEV (reference sequence). Trimming removed 2 bases from V and 5 bases from J; junction bases left unmatched: 6. This CDR3 reads CASSLRGGLAGNNEQFF. The DNA for the CDR3 is TGTGCCAGCAGTTTACGGGGGGGACTAGCGGGAAACAATGAGCAGTTCTTC.

In its sample, this clonotype was seen many times. This chain connects TRBV7-2 to TRBJ2-7; no clear D. CDR1 and CDR2 from the germline V gene are SGHTA and FQGNSA. The CDR3 sequence is 15 residues long. V was clipped by 5 bases and J by 3 bases, with 17 bases between them. In DNA form, the CDR3 reads TGTGCCAGCAGCATAGAGACGGATATCTACTACGAGCAGTACGTC. It specifies CASSIETDIYYEQYV.